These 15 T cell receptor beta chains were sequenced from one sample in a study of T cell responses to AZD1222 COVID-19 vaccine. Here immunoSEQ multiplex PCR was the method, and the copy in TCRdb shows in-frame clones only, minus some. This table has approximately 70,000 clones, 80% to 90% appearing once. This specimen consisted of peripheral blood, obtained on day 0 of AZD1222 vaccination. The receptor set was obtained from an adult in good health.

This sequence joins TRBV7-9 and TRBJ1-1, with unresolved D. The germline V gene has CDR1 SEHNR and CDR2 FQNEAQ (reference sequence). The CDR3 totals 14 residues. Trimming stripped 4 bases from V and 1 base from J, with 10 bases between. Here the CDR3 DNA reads TGTGCCAGCAGCTACAGCCCTGGGAACACTGAAGCTTTCTTT. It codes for CASSYSPGNTEAFF.

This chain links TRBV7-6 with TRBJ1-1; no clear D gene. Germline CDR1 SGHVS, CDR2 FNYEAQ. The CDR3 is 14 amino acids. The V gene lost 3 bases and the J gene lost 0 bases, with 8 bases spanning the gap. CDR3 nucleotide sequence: TGTGCCAGCAGCTTGAACGGCATGAACACTGAAGCTTTCTTT. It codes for CASSLNGMNTEAFF.

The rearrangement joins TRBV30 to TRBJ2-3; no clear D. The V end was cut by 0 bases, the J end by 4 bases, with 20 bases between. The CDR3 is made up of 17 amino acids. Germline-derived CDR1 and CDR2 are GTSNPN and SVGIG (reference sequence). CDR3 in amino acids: CAWSVSNSAWSPDTQYF. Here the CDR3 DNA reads TGTGCCTGGAGTGTATCAAACTCTGCATGGAGCCCAGATACGCAGTATTTT.

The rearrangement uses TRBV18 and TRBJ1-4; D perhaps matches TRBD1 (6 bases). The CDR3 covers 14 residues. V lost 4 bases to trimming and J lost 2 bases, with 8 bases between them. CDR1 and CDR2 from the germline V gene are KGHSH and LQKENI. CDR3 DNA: TGTGCCAGCTCACTAGGACAGACTAATGAAAAACTGTTTTTT. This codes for CASSLGQTNEKLFF.

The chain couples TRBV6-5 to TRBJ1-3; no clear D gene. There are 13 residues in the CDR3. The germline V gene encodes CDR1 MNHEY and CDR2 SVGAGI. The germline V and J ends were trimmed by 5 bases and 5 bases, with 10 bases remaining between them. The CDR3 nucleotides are TGTGCCAGCAGTCCCACCAACCGAAACACCATATATTTT. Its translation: CASSPTNRNTIYF.

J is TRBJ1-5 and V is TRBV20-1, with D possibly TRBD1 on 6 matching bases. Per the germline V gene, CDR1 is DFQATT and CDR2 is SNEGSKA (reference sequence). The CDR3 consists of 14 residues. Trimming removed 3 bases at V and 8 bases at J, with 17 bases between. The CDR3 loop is CSASSILGGKPQHF. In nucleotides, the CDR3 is TGCAGTGCTAGTAGTATTTTGGGGGGCAAGCCCCAGCATTTT.

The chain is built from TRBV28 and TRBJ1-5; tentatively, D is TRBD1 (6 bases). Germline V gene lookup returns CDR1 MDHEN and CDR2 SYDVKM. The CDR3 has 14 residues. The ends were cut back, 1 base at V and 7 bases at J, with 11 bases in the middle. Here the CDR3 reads CASSLSQGGQPQHF. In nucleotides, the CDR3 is TGTGCCAGCAGTTTATCACAGGGAGGCCAGCCCCAGCATTTT. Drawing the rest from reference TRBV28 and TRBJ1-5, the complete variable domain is DVKVTQSSRYLVKRTGEKVFLECVQDMDHENMFWYRQDPGLGLRLIYFSYDVKMKEKGDIPEGYSVSREKKERFSLILESASTNQTSMYLCASSLSQGGQPQHFGDGTRLSIL.

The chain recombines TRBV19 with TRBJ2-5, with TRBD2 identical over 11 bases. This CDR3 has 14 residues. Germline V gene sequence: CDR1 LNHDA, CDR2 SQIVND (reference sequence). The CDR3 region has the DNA TGTGCAACAAAATCGCTAGCGGGGGGAGAGACCCAGTACTTC. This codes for CATKSLAGGETQYF.

This CDR3 is CASSLARRGTDTQYF. CDR3 nucleotides: TGTGCCAGCAGCTTAGCCAGGAGGGGCACAGATACGCAGTATTTT. The rearrangement uses TRBV7-9 and TRBJ2-3, with a possible D match to TRBD2 (6 bases). Trimming stripped 0 bases from V and 1 base from J, with 8 bases between. The CDR3 runs 15 residues. Per the germline V gene, CDR1 is SEHNR and CDR2 is FQNEAQ (reference sequence).

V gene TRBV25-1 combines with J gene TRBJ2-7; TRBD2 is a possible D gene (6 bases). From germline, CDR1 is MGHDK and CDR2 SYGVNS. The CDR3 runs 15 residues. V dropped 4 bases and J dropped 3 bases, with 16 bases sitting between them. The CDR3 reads CASSGYGGGIYEQYF. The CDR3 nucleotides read TGTGCCAGCAGTGGGTACGGGGGTGGTATCTACGAGCAGTACTTC.

The CDR3: CSASKERGNTIYF. In DNA, the CDR3 is TGCAGTGCTAGTAAGGAGAGAGGAAACACCATATATTTT. The chain couples TRBV20-1 to TRBJ1-3; D unclear. V lost 3 bases to trimming and J lost 4 bases, with 10 bases between them. The CDR3 is 13 residues long. CDR1 and CDR2 (germline): DFQATT, SNEGSKA (reference sequence).

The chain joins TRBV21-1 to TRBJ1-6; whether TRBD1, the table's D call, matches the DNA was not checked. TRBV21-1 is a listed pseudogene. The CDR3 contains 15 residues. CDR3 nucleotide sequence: TGTGCCAGCGACCGGACAGGCGAATATAATTCACCCCTCCACTTT. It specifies CASDRTGEYNSPLHF.

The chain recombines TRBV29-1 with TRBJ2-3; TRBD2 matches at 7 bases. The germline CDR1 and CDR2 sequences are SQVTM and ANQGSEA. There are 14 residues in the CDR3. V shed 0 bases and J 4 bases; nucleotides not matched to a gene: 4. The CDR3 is CSVEERGSADTQYF. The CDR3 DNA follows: TGCAGCGTTGAAGAGCGGGGGAGCGCAGATACGCAGTATTTT.

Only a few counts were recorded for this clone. The CDR3 region has the DNA TGTGCCATCAGTGTAACAGGGGGGGACACCGGGGAGCTGTTTTTT. This translates into CAISVTGGDTGELFF. The chain couples TRBV10-3 to TRBJ2-2; weak D call: TRBD1 (8 bases). Trimming left V 4 bases short and J 3 bases short, with 12 bases between. The CDR3 has 15 amino acids. CDR1 is ENHRY and CDR2 is SYGVKD in the germline V gene.

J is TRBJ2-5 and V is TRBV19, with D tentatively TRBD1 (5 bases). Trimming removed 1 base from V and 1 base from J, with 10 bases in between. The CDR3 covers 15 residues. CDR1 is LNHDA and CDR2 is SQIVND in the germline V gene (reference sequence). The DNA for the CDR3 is TGTGCCAGTAGTATAGCGGCAGGGCCCCAAGAGACCCAGTACTTC. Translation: CASSIAAGPQETQYF.